Listed below are T cell receptor beta chains from one sample, sequenced in a study of cytomegalovirus exposure and HLA in healthy donors. Method: immunoSEQ multiplex PCR; TCRdb's copy keeps in-frame clones and lacks some. Of about 110,000 clones in the sample, approximately 79% were seen once. Sequencing used PBMCs. These TCRs come from a middle-aged woman in good health and CMV-seropositive. The CDR3 runs from the conserved cysteine through the conserved F or W. Fields, in order: D gene, J gene, clone size, V gene, CDR3 protein, CDR3 DNA. D genes are given only for firm matches. Size is stated for part of the rows, as once, few or many counts, or as a class when the clone is expanded.

TRBD1	TRBJ2-3	.	TRBV27	CASSSKVQGDTQYF	TGTGCCAGCAGTTCAAAAGTACAGGGGGATACGCAGTATTTT
TRBD2	TRBJ2-1	.	TRBV7-8	CASSFGTSGGLSSYNEQFF	TGTGCCAGCAGCTTTGGGACTAGCGGGGGTTTAAGCTCCTACAATGAGCAGTTCTTC
TRBD2	TRBJ2-5	.	TRBV2	CASSGTSGGDSETQYF	TGTGCCAGCAGTGGGACTAGCGGGGGGGATAGCGAGACCCAGTACTTC
.	TRBJ1-5	.	TRBV4-1	CASSQGAVSNQPQHF	TGCGCCAGCAGCCAAGGTGCAGTTAGCAATCAGCCCCAGCATTTT
TRBD1	TRBJ2-7	.	TRBV5-1	CASSSGQGTYEQYF	TGCGCCAGCAGCTCCGGACAGGGGACCTACGAGCAGTACTTC
TRBD1	TRBJ2-1	.	TRBV2	CASSEEGQGANEQFF	TGTGCCAGCAGTGAAGAGGGACAGGGGGCTAATGAGCAGTTCTTC
TRBD1	TRBJ1-5	.	TRBV19	CASSGTANQPQHF	TGTGCCAGTAGTGGGACAGCCAATCAGCCCCAGCATTTT
.	TRBJ1-2	.	TRBV9	CASSVAAAAGYGYTF	TGTGCCAGCAGCGTAGCTGCGGCAGCGGGCTATGGCTACACCTTC
.	TRBJ1-3	.	TRBV28	CASSLSYLSGAGNTIYF	TGTGCCAGCAGTTTAAGTTACCTCTCGGGGGCTGGAAACACCATATATTTT
.	TRBJ1-2	once	TRBV4-2	CASSQAILQGYGYTF	TGTGCCAGCAGCCAAGCCATCCTACAGGGATATGGCTACACCTTC
TRBD1	TRBJ2-1	.	TRBV9	CASSTRQGAAEQFF	TGTGCCAGCAGCACCAGACAGGGGGCCGCTGAGCAGTTCTTC
TRBD2	TRBJ2-3	.	TRBV2	CASTLGLAGASTDTQYF	TGTGCCAGCACCTTGGGACTAGCGGGGGCCTCCACAGATACGCAGTATTTT
.	TRBJ2-7	.	TRBV18	CASSPKDSSYEQYF	TGTGCCAGCTCACCAAAGGACAGCTCCTACGAGCAGTACTTC
TRBD2	TRBJ2-3	.	TRBV5-1	CASSLGLAEIDTQYF	TGCGCCAGCAGCCTGGGACTAGCAGAAATAGATACGCAGTATTTT
TRBD1	TRBJ1-5	.	TRBV18	CASSLGTGVNQPQHF	TGTGCCAGCTCCCTCGGGACAGGGGTTAATCAGCCCCAGCATTTT